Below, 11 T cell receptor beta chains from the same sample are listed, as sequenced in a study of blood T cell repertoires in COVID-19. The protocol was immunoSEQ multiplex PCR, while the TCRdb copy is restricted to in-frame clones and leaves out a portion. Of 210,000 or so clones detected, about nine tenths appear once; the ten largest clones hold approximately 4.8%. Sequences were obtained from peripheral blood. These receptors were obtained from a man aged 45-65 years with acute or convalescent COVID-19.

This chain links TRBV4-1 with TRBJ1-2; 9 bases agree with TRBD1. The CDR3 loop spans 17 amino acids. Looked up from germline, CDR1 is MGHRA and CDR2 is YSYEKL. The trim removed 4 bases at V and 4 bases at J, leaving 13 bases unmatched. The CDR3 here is CASSPDSGTGNFYGYTF. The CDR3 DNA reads TGCGCCAGCAGCCCCGACTCCGGGACAGGGAATTTCTATGGCTACACCTTC.

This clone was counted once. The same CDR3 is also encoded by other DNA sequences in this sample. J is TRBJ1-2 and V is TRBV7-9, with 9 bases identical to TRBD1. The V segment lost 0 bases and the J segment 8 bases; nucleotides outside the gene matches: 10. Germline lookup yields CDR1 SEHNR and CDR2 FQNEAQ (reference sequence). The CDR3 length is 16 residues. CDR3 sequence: CASSLARDRVSGGYTF. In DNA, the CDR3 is TGTGCCAGCAGCTTAGCCCGGGACAGGGTTTCTGGCGGCTACACCTTC.

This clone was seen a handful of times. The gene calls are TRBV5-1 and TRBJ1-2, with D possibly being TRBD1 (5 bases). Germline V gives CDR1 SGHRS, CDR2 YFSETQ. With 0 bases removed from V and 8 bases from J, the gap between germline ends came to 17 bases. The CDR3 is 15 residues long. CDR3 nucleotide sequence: TGCGCCAGCAGCTTGGTACAGGCGGCTACTCGGGGCTACACCTTC. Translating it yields CASSLVQAATRGYTF.

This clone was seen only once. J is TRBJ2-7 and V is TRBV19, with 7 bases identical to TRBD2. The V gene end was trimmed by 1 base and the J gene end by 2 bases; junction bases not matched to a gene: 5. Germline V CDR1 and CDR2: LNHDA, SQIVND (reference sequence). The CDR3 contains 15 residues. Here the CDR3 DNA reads TGTGCCAGTAGTATAGCCCCGGGGGGACCCTACGAGCAGTACTTC. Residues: CASSIAPGGPYEQYF. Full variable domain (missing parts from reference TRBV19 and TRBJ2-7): DGGITQSPKYLFRKEGQNVTLSCEQNLNHDAMYWYRQDPGQGLRLIYYSQIVNDFQKGDIAEGYSVSREKKESFPLTVTSAQKNPTAFYLCASSIAPGGPYEQYFGPGTRLTVT.

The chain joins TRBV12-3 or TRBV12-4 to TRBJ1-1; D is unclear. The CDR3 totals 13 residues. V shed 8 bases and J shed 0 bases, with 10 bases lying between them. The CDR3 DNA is TGTGCCAGCTATTTACAGCTGAACACTGAAGCTTTCTTT. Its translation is CASYLQLNTEAFF.

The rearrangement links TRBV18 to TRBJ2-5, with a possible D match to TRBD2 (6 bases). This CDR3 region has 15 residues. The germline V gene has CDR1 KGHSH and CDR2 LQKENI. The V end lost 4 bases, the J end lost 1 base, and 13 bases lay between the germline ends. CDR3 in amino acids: CASSLGGLGQETQYF. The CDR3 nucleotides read TGTGCCAGCTCACTTGGGGGACTGGGCCAAGAGACCCAGTACTTC.

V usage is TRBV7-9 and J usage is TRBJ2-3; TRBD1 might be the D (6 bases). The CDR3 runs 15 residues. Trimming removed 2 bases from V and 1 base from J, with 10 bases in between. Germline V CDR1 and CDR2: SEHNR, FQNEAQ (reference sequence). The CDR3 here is CASSLPRQGTDTQYF. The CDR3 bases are TGTGCCAGCAGCTTACCCCGACAGGGCACAGATACGCAGTATTTT.

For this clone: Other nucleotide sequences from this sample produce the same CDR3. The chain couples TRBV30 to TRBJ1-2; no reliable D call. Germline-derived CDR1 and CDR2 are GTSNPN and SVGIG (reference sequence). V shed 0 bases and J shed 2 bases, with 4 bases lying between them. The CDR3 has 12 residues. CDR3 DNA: TGTGCCTGGAGTGTACAAAACTATGGCTACACCTTC. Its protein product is CAWSVQNYGYTF. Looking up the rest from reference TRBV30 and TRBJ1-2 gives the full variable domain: SQTIHQWPATLVQPVGSPLSLECTVEGTSNPNLYWYRQAAGRGLQLLFYSVGIGQISSEVPQNLSASRPQDRQFILSSKKLLLSDSGFYLCAWSVQNYGYTFGSGTRLTVV.

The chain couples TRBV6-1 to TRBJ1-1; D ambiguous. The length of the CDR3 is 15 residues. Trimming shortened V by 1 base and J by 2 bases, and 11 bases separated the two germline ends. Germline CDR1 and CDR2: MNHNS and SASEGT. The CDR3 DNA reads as TGTGCCAGCAGTGAAGTAAAGGGAGGAAACACTGAAGCTTTCTTT. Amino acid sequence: CASSEVKGGNTEAFF.

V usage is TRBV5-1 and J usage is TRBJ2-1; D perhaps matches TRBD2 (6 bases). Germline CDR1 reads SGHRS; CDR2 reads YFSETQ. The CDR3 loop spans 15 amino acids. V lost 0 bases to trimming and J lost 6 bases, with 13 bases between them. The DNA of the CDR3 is TGCGCCAGCAGCTTGGCCGAGTGGGGGGTCAATGAGCAGTTCTTC. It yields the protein CASSLAEWGVNEQFF.

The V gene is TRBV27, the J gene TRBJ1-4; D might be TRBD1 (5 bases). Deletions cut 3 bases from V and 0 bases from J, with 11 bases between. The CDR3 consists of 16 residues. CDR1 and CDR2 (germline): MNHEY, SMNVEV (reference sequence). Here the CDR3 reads CASSFFRAATNEKLFF. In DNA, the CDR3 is TGTGCCAGCAGTTTCTTCAGGGCGGCAACTAATGAAAAACTGTTTTTT.